This T cell receptor beta chain is from a study of T cell responses to AZD1222 COVID-19 vaccine. Study context: Pooling of second doses given at about 4 or about 12 weeks was done. Findings and caveats of the study: In all cases, repertoires were sampled only after the peak T cell response. Vaccination with two AZD1222 doses was followed by a rise in Spike-specific TCR breadth and depth.

The CDR3 has 13 amino acids. V was pared by 0 bases and J by 9 bases, with 6 bases between. Germline-derived CDR1 and CDR2 are MNHEY and SVGAGI. Worth noting for this clone: As yet, its antigen is unknown.

Using immunoSEQ multiplex PCR, the repertoire was profiled, and TCRdb retains in-frame clones only, with some absent. The data hold around 99,000 clones, with around 90% observed a single time. The TCR was taken from an adult in good health. The sample here was peripheral blood, taken on day 0 of AZD1222 vaccination. The rearrangement joins TRBV6-5 to TRBJ1-6; no clear D gene. The CDR3 loop reads CASSYSTASPLHF. CDR3 DNA: TGTGCCAGCAGTTACTCGACGGCTTCACCCCTCCACTTT.